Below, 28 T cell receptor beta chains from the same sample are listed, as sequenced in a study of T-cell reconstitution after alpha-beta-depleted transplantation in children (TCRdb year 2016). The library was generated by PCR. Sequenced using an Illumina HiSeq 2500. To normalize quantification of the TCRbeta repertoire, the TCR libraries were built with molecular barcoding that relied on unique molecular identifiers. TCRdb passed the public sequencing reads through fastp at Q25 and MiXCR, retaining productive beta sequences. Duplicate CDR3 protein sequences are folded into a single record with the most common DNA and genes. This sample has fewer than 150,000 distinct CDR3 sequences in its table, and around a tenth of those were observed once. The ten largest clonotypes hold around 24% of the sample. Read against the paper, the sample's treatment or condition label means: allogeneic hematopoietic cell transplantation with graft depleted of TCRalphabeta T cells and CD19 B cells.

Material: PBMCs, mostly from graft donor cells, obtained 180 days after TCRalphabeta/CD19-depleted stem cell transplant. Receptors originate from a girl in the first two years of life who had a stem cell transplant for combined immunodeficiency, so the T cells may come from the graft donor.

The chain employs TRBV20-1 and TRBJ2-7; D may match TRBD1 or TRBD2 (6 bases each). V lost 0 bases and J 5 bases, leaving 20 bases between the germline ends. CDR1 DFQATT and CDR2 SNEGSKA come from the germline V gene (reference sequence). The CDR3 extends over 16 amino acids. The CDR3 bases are TGCAGTGCTAGAGATGCCCGGGGGCTGTTCATGGACGAGCAGTACTTC. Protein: CSARDARGLFMDEQYF.

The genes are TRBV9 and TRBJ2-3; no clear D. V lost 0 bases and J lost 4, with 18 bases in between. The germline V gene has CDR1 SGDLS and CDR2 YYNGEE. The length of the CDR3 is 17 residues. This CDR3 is CASSVDAVTLPPDTQYF. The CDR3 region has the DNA TGTGCCAGCAGCGTAGATGCGGTCACCCTACCTCCAGATACGCAGTATTTT.

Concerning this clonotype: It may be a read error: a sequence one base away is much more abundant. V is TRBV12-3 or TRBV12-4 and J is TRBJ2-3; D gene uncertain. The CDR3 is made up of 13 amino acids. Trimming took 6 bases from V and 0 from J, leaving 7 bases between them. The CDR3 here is CASSRQSTDTQYF. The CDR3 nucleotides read TGTGCCAGCAGCCGTCAGAGCACAGATACGCAGTATTTT.

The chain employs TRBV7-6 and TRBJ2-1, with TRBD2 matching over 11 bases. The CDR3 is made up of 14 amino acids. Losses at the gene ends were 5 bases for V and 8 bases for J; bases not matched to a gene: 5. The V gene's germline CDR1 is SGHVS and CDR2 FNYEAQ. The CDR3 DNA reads TGTGCCAGCAGCCCACTAGCGGGAGTTGATGAGCAGTTCTTC. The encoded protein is CASSPLAGVDEQFF.

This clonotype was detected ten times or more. CDR3 in amino acids: CSVVTRGGSNYGYTF. The CDR3 region has the DNA TGCAGCGTTGTTACTCGTGGGGGTTCCAACTATGGCTACACCTTC. This chain connects TRBV29-1 to TRBJ1-2, with a possible D match to TRBD1 (5 bases). Germline V gives CDR1 SQVTM, CDR2 ANQGSEA. The CDR3 totals 15 residues. V was clipped by 4 bases and J by 2 bases, with 17 bases between them.

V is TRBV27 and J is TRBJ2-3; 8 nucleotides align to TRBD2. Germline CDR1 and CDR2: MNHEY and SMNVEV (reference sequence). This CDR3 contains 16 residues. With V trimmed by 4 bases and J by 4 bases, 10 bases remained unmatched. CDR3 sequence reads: CASSSPGLDLADTQYF. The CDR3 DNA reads TGTGCCAGCAGTTCACCGGGACTAGATCTGGCAGATACGCAGTATTTT.

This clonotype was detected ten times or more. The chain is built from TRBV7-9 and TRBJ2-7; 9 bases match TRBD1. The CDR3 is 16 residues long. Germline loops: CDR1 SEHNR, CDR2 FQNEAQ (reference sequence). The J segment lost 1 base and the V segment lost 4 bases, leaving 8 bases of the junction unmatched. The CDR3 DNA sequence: TGTGCCAGCAGCTCGCCCGGGACAGGGTATTCCTACGAGCAGTACTTC. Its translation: CASSSPGTGYSYEQYF.

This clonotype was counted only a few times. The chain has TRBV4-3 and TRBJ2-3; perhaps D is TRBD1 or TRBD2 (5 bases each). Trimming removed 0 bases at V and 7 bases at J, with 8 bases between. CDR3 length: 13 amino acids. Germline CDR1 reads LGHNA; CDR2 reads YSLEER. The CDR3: CASSQDEGYTQYF. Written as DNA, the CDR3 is TGCGCCAGCAGCCAAGATGAGGGGTATACGCAGTATTTT.

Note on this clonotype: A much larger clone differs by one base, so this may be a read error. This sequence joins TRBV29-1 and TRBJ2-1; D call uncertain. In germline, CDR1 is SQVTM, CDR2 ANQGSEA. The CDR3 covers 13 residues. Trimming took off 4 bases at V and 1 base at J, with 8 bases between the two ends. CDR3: CSVVTVSYNEQFF. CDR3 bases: TGCAGCGTTGTGACGGTGTCCTACAATGAGCAGTTCTTC.

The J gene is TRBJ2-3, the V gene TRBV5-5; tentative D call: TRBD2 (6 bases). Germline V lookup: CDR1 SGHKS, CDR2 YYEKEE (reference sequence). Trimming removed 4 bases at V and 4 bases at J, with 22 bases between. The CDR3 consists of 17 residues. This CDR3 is CASSLNLKGGVPDTQYF. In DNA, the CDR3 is TGTGCCAGCAGCCTCAACCTTAAGGGCGGGGTCCCAGATACGCAGTATTTT. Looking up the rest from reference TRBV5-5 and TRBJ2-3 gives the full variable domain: DAGVTQSPTHLIKTRGQQVTLRCSPISGHKSVSWYQQVLGQGPQFIFQYYEKEERGRGNFPDRFSARQFPNYSSELNVNALLLGDSALYLCASSLNLKGGVPDTQYFGPGTRLTVL.

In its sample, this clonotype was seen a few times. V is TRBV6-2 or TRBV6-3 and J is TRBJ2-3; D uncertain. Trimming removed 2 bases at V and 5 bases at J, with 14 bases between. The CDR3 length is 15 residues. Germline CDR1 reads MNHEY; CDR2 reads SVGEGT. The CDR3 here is CASSYAVGFQDTQYF. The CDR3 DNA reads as TGTGCCAGCAGTTACGCAGTGGGGTTTCAAGATACGCAGTATTTT.

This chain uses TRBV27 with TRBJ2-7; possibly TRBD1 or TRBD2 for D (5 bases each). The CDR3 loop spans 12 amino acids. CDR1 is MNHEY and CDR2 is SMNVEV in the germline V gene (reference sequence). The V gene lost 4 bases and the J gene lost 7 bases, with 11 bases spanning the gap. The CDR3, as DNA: TGTGCCAGCAGTTCGCCTTGGGGGGAGCAGTACTTC. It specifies CASSSPWGEQYF.

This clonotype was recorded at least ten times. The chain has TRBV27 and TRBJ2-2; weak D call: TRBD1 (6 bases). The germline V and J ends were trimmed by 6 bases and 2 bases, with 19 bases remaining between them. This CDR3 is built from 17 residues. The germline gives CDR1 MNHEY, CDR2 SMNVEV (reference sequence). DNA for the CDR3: TGTGCCAGCAGGCCATTGTTTGACAGGTTAAACACCGGGGAGCTGTTTTTT. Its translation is CASRPLFDRLNTGELFF.

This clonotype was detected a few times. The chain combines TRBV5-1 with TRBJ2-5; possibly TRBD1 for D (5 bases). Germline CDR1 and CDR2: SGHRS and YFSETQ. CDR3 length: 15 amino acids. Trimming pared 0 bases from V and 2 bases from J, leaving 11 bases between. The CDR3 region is CASSLGVYRQETQYF. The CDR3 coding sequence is TGCGCCAGCAGCTTGGGGGTGTACAGGCAAGAGACCCAGTACTTC.

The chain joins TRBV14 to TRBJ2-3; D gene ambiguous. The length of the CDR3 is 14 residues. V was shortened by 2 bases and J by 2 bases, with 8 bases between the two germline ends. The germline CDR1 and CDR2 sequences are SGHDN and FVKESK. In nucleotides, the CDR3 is TGTGCCAGCAGCCAATTCCGTCTCACAGATACGCAGTATTTT. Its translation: CASSQFRLTDTQYF.

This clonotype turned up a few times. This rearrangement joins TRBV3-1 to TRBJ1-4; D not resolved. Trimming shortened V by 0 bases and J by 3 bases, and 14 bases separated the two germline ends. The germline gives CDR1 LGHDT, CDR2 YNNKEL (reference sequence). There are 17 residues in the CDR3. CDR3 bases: TGTGCCAGCAGCCAAGACCCCTGGGTGGGATCTAATGAAAAACTGTTTTTT. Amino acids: CASSQDPWVGSNEKLFF.

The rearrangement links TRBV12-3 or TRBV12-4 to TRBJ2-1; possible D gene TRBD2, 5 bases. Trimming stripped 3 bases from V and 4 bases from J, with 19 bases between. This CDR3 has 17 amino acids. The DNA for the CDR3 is TGTGCCAGCAGTTTCTTCGGGATTGAGGCTGAATACAATGAGCAGTTCTTC. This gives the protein CASSFFGIEAEYNEQFF.

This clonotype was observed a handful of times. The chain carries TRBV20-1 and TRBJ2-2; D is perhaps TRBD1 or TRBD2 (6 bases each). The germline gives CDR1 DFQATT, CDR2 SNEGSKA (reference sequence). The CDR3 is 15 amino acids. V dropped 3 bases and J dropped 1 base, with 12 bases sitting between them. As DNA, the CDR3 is TGCAGTGCTAGGGAGGGGGGAAGGAACACCGGGGAGCTGTTTTTT. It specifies CSAREGGRNTGELFF.

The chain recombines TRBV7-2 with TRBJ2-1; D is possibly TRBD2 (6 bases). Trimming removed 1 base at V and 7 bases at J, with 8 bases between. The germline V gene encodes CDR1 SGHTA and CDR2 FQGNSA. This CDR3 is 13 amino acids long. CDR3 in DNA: TGTGCCAGCAGCTTAGGACTAGTGAATGAGCAGTTCTTC. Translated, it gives CASSLGLVNEQFF.

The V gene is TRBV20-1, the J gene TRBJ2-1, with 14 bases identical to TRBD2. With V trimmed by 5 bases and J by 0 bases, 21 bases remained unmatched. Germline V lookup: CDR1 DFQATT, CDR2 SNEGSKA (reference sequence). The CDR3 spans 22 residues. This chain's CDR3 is CSAPAGPGTSGGSKSSYNEQFF. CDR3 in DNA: TGCAGTGCTCCGGCAGGTCCCGGGACTAGCGGGGGTTCCAAGAGCTCCTACAATGAGCAGTTCTTC.

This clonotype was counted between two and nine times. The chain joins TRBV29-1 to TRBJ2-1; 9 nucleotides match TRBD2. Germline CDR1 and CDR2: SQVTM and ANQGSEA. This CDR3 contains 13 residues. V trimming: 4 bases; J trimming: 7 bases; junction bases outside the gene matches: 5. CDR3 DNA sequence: TGCAGCGTTGCTTGGACTAGCGCAAATGAGCAGTTCTTC. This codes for CSVAWTSANEQFF.

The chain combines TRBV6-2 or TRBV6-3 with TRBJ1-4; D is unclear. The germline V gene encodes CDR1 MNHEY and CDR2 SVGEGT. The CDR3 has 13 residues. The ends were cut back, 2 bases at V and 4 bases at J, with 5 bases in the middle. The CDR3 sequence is CASSYRFNEKLFF. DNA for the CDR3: TGTGCCAGCAGTTACCGATTTAATGAAAAACTGTTTTTT.

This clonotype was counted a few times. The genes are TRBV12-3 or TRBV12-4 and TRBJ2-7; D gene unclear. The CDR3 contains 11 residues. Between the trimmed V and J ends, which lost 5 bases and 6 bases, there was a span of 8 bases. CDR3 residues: CASSKFVEQYF. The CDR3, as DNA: TGTGCCAGCAGTAAATTTGTCGAGCAGTACTTC.

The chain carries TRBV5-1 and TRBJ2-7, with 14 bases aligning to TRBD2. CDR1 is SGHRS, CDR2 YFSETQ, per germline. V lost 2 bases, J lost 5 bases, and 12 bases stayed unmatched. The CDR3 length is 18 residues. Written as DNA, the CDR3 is TGCGCCAGCAGCTTCTCAACTGGGACTAGCGGGAGAAGCAACGAGCAGTACTTC. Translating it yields CASSFSTGTSGRSNEQYF.

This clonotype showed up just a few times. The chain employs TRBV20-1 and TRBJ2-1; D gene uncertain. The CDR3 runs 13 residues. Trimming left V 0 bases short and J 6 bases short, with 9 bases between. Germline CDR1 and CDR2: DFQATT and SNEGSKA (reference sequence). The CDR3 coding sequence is TGCAGTGCTAGAGATCCGGCAATCAATGAGCAGTTCTTC. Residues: CSARDPAINEQFF.

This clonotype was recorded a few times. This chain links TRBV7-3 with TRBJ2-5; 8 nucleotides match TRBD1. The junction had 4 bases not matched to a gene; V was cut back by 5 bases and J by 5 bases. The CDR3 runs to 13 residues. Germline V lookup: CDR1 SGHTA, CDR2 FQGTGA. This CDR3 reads CASSETGGETQYF. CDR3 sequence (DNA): TGTGCCAGCAGCGAAACAGGGGGGGAGACCCAGTACTTC.

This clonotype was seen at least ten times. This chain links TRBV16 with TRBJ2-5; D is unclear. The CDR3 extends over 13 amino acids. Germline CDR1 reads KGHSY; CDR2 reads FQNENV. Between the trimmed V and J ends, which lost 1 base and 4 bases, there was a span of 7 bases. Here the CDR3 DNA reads TGTGCCAGCAGCCAATTAGGGCGAGAGACCCAGTACTTC. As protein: CASSQLGRETQYF.

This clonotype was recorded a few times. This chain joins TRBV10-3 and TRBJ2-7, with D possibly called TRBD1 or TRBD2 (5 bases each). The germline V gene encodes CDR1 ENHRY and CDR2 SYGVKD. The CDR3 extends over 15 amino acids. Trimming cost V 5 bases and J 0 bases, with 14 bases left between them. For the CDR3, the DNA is TGTGCCATCAGTAATTCAGGGACGAGCTCCTACGAGCAGTACTTC. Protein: CAISNSGTSSYEQYF.